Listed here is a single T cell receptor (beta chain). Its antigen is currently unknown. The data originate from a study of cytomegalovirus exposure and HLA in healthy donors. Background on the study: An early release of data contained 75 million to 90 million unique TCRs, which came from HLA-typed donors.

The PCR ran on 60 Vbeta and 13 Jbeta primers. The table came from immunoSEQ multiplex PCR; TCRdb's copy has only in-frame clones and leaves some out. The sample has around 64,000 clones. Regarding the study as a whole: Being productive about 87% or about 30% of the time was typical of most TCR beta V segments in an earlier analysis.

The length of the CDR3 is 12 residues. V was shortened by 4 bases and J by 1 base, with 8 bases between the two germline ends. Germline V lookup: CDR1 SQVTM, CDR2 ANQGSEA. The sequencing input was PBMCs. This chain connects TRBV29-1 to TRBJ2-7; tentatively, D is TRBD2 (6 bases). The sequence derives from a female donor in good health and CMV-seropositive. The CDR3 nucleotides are TGCAGCGTTGCGGGGGTGTCCTACGAGCAGTACTTC. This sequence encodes CSVAGVSYEQYF.